This T cell receptor (beta chain) comes out of a study of shared clonotypes between healthy human individuals. Study in general: The donor pool was made up of a couple of women and three men aged 18 to 49.

Positively selected for CCR7, the CD45RO-negative cells used as naive CD8 cells excluded terminally differentiated effector memory CD45RA+ cells. The CDR3 covers 16 residues. Germline values: CDR1 MDHEN, CDR2 SYDVKM. V was clipped by 6 bases and J by 1 base; unmatched bases: 7. Produced via immunoSEQ multiplex PCR; TCRdb's table is partial and in-frame only. The sample includes about 2,200,000 clones, around 93% seen only once; the top ten take about 1.8%. The sequence was collected from a man aged 18 to 29 in good health. Some clones in this sample may be carry-over from other donors' samples. The sequenced sample consisted of naive CD8+ T cells from PBMCs. The chain is built from TRBV28 and TRBJ2-3, with 10 bases lining up with TRBD2. This CDR3 is CASSPRTSGGTDTQYF. In nucleotides, the CDR3 is TGTGCCAGCAGCCCCCGGACTAGCGGAGGCACAGATACGCAGTATTTT.